These 18 T cell receptor beta chains share one sample of origin, sequenced in a study of blood T cell repertoires in COVID-19 (dated by TCRdb to about 2020). Libraries were made using the immunoSEQ multiplex PCR assay. As stored in TCRdb, this immuneACCESS dataset retains in-frame rearrangements with V and J assigned. A fraction of the clones does not appear; measured against another copy, unresolved V genes explain less than half of the discrepancy, and the remainder lacks a known reason. For this sample there are hundreds of thousands of clones; around nine tenths appear just once. The ten top clones hold around 2% of the sample. Material for sequencing was PBMCs or T cells enriched from blood (not recorded which). The origin of the receptors is a woman aged 55-70 years in a cohort exposed to, infected with or recovered from COVID-19 (not recorded which).

V is TRBV7-3 and J is TRBJ1-1; D may be TRBD1 (5 bases). Trimming stripped 2 bases from V and 8 bases from J, with 18 bases between. Looked up from germline, CDR1 is SGHTA and CDR2 is FQGTGA. The CDR3 is made up of 15 amino acids. In DNA form, the CDR3 reads TGTGCCAGCAGCTTAGGGTTCGATGGGGCCTACGAAGCTTTCTTT. The encoded protein is CASSLGFDGAYEAFF. The variable domain in full, completed from reference TRBV7-3 and TRBJ1-1, reads GAGVSQTPSNKVTEKGKYVELRCDPISGHTALYWYRQSLGQGPEFLIYFQGTGAADDSGLPNDRFFAVRPEGSVSTLKIQRTERGDSAVYLCASSLGFDGAYEAFFGQGTRLTVV.

This rearrangement joins TRBV7-3 to TRBJ2-5, with TRBD2 matching over 10 bases. This CDR3 has 15 residues. The V gene end was trimmed by 4 bases and the J gene end by 5 bases; junction bases not matched to a gene: 7. Germline V CDR1 and CDR2: SGHTA, FQGTGA. The CDR3 reads CASSSQAGGEETQYF. CDR3 DNA sequence: TGTGCCAGCAGCTCTCAAGCGGGAGGGGAGGAGACCCAGTACTTC.

The V call is TRBV28, the J call TRBJ2-7; 10 bases align to TRBD2. Germline CDR1 and CDR2: MDHEN and SYDVKM. The CDR3 covers 14 residues. The trim removed 5 bases at V and 7 bases at J, leaving 8 bases unmatched. In DNA form, the CDR3 reads TGTGCCAGCAGTGCAGCGGGAGGGAGGTCGGAGCAGTACTTC. It codes for CASSAAGGRSEQYF.

This clone was seen only a few times. The V call is TRBV2, the J call TRBJ1-4; tentatively, D is TRBD1 (6 bases). This CDR3 spans 16 amino acids. Trimming cost V 6 bases and J 4 bases, with 18 bases left between them. Germline V lookup: CDR1 SNHLY, CDR2 FYNNEI. The CDR3 spells CASRTGTPTINEKLFF. CDR3 coding DNA: TGTGCCAGCAGAACTGGGACACCTACGATTAATGAAAAACTGTTTTTT.

The count of this clone is one. V gene TRBV2 combines with J gene TRBJ2-3; 7 nucleotides align to TRBD1. Losses at the gene ends were 6 bases for V and 0 bases for J; bases not matched to a gene: 6. CDR1 is SNHLY and CDR2 is FYNNEI in the germline V gene. The CDR3 extends over 15 amino acids. CDR3 loop: CASSRDSPSTDTQYF. The CDR3 DNA follows: TGTGCCAGCAGCAGGGACAGCCCTAGCACAGATACGCAGTATTTT.

This clone was counted once. The V gene is TRBV18, the J gene TRBJ2-7; tentatively, D is TRBD2 (6 bases). This CDR3 has 14 amino acids. V lost 3 bases to trimming and J lost 2 bases, with 11 bases between them. Per germline, CDR1 KGHSH and CDR2 LQKENI. CDR3: CASSPDRGTYEQYF. CDR3 nucleotides: TGTGCCAGCTCACCTGACCGGGGGACCTACGAGCAGTACTTC.

V usage is TRBV7-9 and J usage is TRBJ2-1; TRBD2 aligns across 8 bases. CDR3 length: 14 residues. The germline CDR1 and CDR2 sequences are SEHNR and FQNEAQ (reference sequence). Trimming removed 5 bases from V and 5 bases from J; junction bases left unmatched: 5. The CDR3 coding sequence is TGTGCCAGCAGCCGAAGCGGGAGCGACAATGAGCAGTTCTTC. Translated, it gives CASSRSGSDNEQFF.

The rearrangement uses TRBV28 and TRBJ2-5, with TRBD1 identical over 9 bases. Germline CDR1 and CDR2: MDHEN and SYDVKM. V lost 6 bases, J lost 9 bases, and 14 bases stayed unmatched. The CDR3 extends over 15 amino acids. The CDR3 bases are TGTGCCAGCAGCCCTACTGGACAGGGGAACGCGGCCCAGTACTTC. This encodes CASSPTGQGNAAQYF.

The chain combines TRBV5-4 with TRBJ2-7; TRBD2 agrees at 10 bases. The CDR3 is made up of 17 amino acids. Germline V lookup: CDR1 SGHNT, CDR2 YYREEE (reference sequence). V trimming: 0 bases; J trimming: 2 bases; junction bases outside the gene matches: 8. Here the CDR3 DNA reads TGTGCCAGCAGCTTGGGGGGGACTAGCGTTGGTCCCTACGAGCAGTACTTC. This encodes CASSLGGTSVGPYEQYF. Complete variable domain (other parts from reference TRBV5-4 and TRBJ2-7): ETGVTQSPTHLIKTRGQQVTLRCSSQSGHNTVSWYQQALGQGPQFIFQYYREEENGRGNFPPRFSGLQFPNYSSELNVNALELDDSALYLCASSLGGTSVGPYEQYFGPGTRLTVT.

The J gene is TRBJ2-7, the V gene TRBV5-6; 10 bases align to TRBD2. The CDR3 is 15 residues long. The trim removed 3 bases at V and 0 bases at J, leaving 3 bases unmatched. The V gene's germline CDR1 is SGHDT and CDR2 YYEEEE. Written as DNA, the CDR3 is TGTGCCAGCAGCTGGGGGACTAGCGTCTCCTACGAGCAGTACTTC. Amino acids: CASSWGTSVSYEQYF.

This rearrangement joins TRBV28 to TRBJ2-3; no firm D call. V shed 1 base and J shed 5 bases, with 4 bases lying between them. The CDR3 is 12 residues long. The germline CDR1 and CDR2 sequences are MDHEN and SYDVKM. CDR3 DNA sequence: TGTGCCAGCAGTTTATCCCGAGATACGCAGTATTTT. This codes for CASSLSRDTQYF.

V is TRBV3-1 (or the pseudogene TRBV3-2) and J is TRBJ2-3; 9 nucleotides match TRBD2. This CDR3 region has 14 residues. Germline CDR1 reads LGHDT; CDR2 reads YNNKEL (reference sequence). V dropped 5 bases and J dropped 2; count of bases not matched to a gene: 2. The CDR3 region is CASSLAGATDTQYF. As DNA, the CDR3 is TGTGCCAGCAGCTTAGCGGGAGCCACAGATACGCAGTATTTT.

The V gene is TRBV5-4, the J gene TRBJ2-7; 10 nucleotides match TRBD1. After removal of 3 bases from V and 6 bases from J, the junction contained 6 bases not matched to a gene. From germline, CDR1 is SGHNT and CDR2 YYREEE (reference sequence). This CDR3 contains 14 residues. CDR3 coding DNA: TGTGCCAGCAGCTCCGGGACAGGGGAAATCGAGCAGTACTTC. Translated: CASSSGTGEIEQYF.

The chain joins TRBV6-5 to TRBJ2-7; the match to TRBD2 covers 13 bases. The germline V gene encodes CDR1 MNHEY and CDR2 SVGAGI. J was trimmed by 8 bases and V by 6 bases; bases with no gene match: 10. This CDR3 has 15 amino acids. The CDR3 DNA is TGTGCCAGCAGAATTACCGGGACTAGCGGGGAAAAGCAGTACTTC. It encodes CASRITGTSGEKQYF.

The J gene is TRBJ2-7, the V gene TRBV7-9, with 9 nucleotides matching TRBD1. The CDR3 totals 17 residues. Germline assignment: CDR1 SEHNR and CDR2 FQNEAQ (reference sequence). V was clipped by 1 base and J by 2 bases; unmatched bases: 9. The CDR3 bases are TGTGCCAGCAGCTTAGACCCCGGGACAGGGTCGACCTACGAGCAGTACTTC. Encoded protein: CASSLDPGTGSTYEQYF.

This chain joins TRBV4-2 and TRBJ2-2; 9 bases are shared with TRBD1. Germline CDR1 LGHNA, CDR2 YNFKEQ. Trimming took 0 bases from V and 5 from J; bases not matched to a gene: 13. This CDR3 is 19 amino acids long. CDR3 bases: TGTGCCAGCAGCCAAGAATCCGGGACAGGGAATTCGAGGACCGGGGAGCTGTTTTTT. Translation: CASSQESGTGNSRTGELFF.

The genes are TRBV6-5 and TRBJ2-7; 8 bases are shared with TRBD2. V lost 6 bases and J lost 4; bases outside the gene matches: 8. CDR1 is MNHEY, CDR2 SVGAGI, per germline. CDR3 size: 14 residues. The CDR3 protein is CASRRLAQIYEQYF. CDR3 coding DNA: TGTGCCAGCAGGCGACTAGCGCAGATTTACGAGCAGTACTTC.

This clone showed up just a few times. This chain links TRBV28 with TRBJ1-5; maybe TRBD1 (6 bases). Trimming stripped 4 bases from V and 6 bases from J, with 13 bases between. The CDR3 length is 14 residues. Germline V gene lookup returns CDR1 MDHEN and CDR2 SYDVKM. CDR3 coding DNA: TGTGCCAGCAGTTCTCCTGCAGGGGTTCAGCCCCAGCATTTT. Encoded protein: CASSSPAGVQPQHF. Supplemented by reference TRBV28 and TRBJ1-5, the full variable domain reads DVKVTQSSRYLVKRTGEKVFLECVQDMDHENMFWYRQDPGLGLRLIYFSYDVKMKEKGDIPEGYSVSREKKERFSLILESASTNQTSMYLCASSSPAGVQPQHFGDGTRLSIL.